This TCR beta chain was observed in a study of cytomegalovirus exposure and HLA in healthy donors. Germline V CDR1 and CDR2: SGHVS, FQNEAQ. The V end was cut by 2 bases, the J end by 0 bases, with 11 bases between. The CDR3 extends over 16 amino acids. The PCR employed 60 Vbeta primers together with 13 Jbeta primers. Assay: immunoSEQ multiplex PCR; the TCRdb copy retains only in-frame clones and omits some. The table shows about 120,000 clones, with around 84% occurring only once. Sequenced sample: PBMCs. This clonotype originated in a woman aged 25 to 39 in good health and CMV-seronegative. The chain employs TRBV7-8 and TRBJ2-1; maybe TRBD2 (6 bases). The CDR3 DNA sequence: TGTGCCAGCAGCTTAAATCCCGGGAGCTCCTACAATGAGCAGTTCTTC. The encoded protein is CASSLNPGSSYNEQFF.